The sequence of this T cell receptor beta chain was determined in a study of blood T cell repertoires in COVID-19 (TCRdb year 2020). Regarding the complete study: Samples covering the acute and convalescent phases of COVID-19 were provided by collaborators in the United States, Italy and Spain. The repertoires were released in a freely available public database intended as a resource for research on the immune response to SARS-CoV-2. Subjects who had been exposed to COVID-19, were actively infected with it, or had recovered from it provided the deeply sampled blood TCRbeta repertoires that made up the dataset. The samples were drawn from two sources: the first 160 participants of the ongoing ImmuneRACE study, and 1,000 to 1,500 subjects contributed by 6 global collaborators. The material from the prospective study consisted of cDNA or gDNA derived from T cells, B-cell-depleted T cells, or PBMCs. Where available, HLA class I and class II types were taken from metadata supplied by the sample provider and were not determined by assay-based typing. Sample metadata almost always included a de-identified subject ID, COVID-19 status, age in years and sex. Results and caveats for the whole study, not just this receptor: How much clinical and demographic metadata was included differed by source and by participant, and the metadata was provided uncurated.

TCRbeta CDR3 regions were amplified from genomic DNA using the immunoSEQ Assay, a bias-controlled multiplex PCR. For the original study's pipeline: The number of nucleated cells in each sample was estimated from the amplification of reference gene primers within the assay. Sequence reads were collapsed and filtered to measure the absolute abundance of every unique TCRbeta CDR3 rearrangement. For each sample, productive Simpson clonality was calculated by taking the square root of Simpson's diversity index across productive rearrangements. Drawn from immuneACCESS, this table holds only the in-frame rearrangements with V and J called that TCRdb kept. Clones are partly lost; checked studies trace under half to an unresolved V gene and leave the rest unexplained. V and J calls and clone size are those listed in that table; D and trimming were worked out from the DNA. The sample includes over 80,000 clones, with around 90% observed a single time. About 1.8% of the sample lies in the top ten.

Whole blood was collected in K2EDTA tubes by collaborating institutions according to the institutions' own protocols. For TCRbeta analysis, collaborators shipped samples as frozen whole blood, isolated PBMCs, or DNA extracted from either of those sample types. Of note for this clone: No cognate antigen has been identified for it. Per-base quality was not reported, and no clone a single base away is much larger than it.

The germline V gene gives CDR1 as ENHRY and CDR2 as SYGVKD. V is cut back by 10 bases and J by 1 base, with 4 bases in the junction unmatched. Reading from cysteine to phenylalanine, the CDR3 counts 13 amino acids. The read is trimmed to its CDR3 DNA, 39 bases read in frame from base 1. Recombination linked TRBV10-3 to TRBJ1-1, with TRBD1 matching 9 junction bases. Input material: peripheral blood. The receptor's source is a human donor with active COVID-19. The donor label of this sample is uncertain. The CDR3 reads CASLGQGNTEAFF. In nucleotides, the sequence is TGTGCCAGCCTGGGACAGGGGAACACTGAAGCTTTCTTT.